This TCR beta chain was observed in a study of glioma-infiltrating T cells. Amplification of TCR alpha and beta CDR3 regions from RNA used iRepertoire nested multiplex PCR. TCRdb used MiXCR to reprocess the multiplex PCR reads, holding one entry per CDR3 protein. The sample includes 100,000 to 150,000 distinct CDR3 sequences, approximately 25% seen only once; the top ten take around 15%. The CDR3 loop spans 15 amino acids. From germline, CDR1 is KGHSH and CDR2 LQKENI. Notes on the study in general: Above-expected tissue-blood divergence occurred in all gliomas, most in low-grade ones.

A remark on this clonotype: Its antigen is not identified. At one end the junction does not follow the germline gene, possibly because of a read error.

Input material: glioma tissue, nonneoplastic brain tissue, or PBMCs (not recorded which). The V and J genes are TRBV18 and TRBJ1-2, with 9 bases that match TRBD1. The receptor's source is a human donor with low-grade glioma or glioblastoma, undergoing nonglioma brain surgery, or in good health (not recorded which). CDR3 amino acids: CASSRPGTGNYGCTF. The CDR3, as DNA: TGTGCCAGCTCACGTCCCGGGACAGGGAACTATGGCTGCACCTTC.